This T cell receptor (beta chain) stems from a study of control samples from healthy donors and cancer patients. Using immunoSEQ multiplex PCR, the repertoire was profiled, and TCRdb retains in-frame clones only, with some absent. The sample yields 170,000 or so clones, around 94% seen once. Germline lookup yields CDR1 LNHDA and CDR2 SQIVND (reference sequence). With V trimmed by 10 bases and J by 3 bases, 0 bases remained unmatched. The CDR3 runs to 11 residues. The rearrangement joins TRBV19 to TRBJ2-1; 7 bases map to TRBD2. The sample consisted of blood. The sequence was collected from a young man in good health. CDR3 nucleotides: TGTGCCACTAGCGGCTACAATGAGCAGTTCTTC. This translates into CATSGYNEQFF.